This T cell receptor (beta chain) was recovered during a study of patients and donors after allogeneic stem cell transplantation. V shed 0 bases and J shed 0 bases, with 9 bases lying between them. The CDR3 extends over 16 amino acids. Germline V gene sequence: CDR1 LGHNA, CDR2 YSLEER. TCRdb redid the calling of the RT-PCR reads with MiXCR, one entry per CDR3 protein. The sample carries about a million distinct CDR3 sequences, 15% to 20% recorded once. The sample was blood, either unsorted or a sorted T cell fraction (not recorded which). The TCR originated in a human donor who was either an allogeneic HSCT recipient or a stem cell or donor lymphocyte infusion donor (not recorded which). It is not recorded whose cells these are; they may come from a transplant donor. This sequence joins TRBV4-3 and TRBJ2-1; D is unresolved. CDR3 loop: CASSQDWANSYNEQFF. DNA of the CDR3: TGCGCCAGCAGCCAAGACTGGGCTAACTCCTACAATGAGCAGTTCTTC.